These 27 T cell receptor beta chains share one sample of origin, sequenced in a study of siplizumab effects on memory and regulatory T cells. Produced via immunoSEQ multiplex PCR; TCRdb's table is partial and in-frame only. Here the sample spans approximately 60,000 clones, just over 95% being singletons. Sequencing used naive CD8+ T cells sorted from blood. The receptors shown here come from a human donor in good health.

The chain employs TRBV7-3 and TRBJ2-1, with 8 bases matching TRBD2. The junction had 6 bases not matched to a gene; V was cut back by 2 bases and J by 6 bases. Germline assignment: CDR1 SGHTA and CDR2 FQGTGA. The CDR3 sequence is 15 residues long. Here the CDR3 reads CASSLLSLAGNEQFF. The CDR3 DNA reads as TGTGCCAGCAGCTTATTAAGTCTAGCGGGCAATGAGCAGTTCTTC.

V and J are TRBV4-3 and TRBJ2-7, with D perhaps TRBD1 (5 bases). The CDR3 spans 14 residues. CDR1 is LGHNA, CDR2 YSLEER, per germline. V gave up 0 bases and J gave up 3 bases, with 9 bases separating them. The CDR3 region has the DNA TGCGCCAGCAGCCAAGATAGGACACACTACGAGCAGTACTTC. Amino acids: CASSQDRTHYEQYF.

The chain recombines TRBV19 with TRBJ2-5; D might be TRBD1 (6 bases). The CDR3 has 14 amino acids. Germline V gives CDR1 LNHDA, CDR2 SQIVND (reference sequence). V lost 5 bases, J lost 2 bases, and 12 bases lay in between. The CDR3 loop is CASSAWTEQETQYF. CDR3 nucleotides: TGTGCCAGTAGTGCCTGGACAGAGCAAGAGACCCAGTACTTC. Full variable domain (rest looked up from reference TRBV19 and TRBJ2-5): DGGITQSPKYLFRKEGQNVTLSCEQNLNHDAMYWYRQDPGQGLRLIYYSQIVNDFQKGDIAEGYSVSREKKESFPLTVTSAQKNPTAFYLCASSAWTEQETQYFGPGTRLLVL.

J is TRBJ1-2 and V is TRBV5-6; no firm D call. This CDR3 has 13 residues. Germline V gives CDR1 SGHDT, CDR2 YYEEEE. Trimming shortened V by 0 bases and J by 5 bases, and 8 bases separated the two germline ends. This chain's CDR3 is CASSLGDNYGYTF. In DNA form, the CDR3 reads TGTGCCAGCAGCTTGGGCGACAATTATGGCTACACCTTC.

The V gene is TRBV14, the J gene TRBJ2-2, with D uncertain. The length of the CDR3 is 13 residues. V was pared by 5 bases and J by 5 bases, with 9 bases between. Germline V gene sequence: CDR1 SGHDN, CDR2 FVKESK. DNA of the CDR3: TGTGCCAGCAGCGCGCTGGGAACCGGGGAGCTGTTTTTT. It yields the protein CASSALGTGELFF.

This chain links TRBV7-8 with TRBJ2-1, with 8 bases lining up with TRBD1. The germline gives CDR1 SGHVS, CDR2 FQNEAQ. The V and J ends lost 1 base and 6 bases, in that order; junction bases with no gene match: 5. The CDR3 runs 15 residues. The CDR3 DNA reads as TGTGCCAGCAGCTTAGGGCAGGGGGCGACCAATGAGCAGTTCTTC. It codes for CASSLGQGATNEQFF. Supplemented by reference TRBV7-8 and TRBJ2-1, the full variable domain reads GAGVSQSPRYKVAKRGQDVALRCDPISGHVSLFWYQQALGQGPEFLTYFQNEAQLDKSGLPSDRFFAERPEGSVSTLKIQRTQQEDSAVYLCASSLGQGATNEQFFGPGTRLTVL.

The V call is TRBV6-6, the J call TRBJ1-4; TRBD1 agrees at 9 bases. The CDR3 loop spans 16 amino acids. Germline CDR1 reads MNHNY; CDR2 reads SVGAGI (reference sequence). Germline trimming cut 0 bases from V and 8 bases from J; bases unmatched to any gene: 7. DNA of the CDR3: TGTGCCAGCAGTTACTCTCGGGGACAGGGATACGAAAAACTGTTTTTT. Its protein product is CASSYSRGQGYEKLFF.

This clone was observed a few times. The CDR3 protein is CASSISDYSNQPQHF. CDR3 DNA sequence: TGTGCCAGTAGTATATCGGATTATAGCAATCAGCCCCAGCATTTT. This rearrangement joins TRBV19 to TRBJ1-5; D is unclear. V gave up 2 bases and J gave up 0 bases, with 8 bases separating them. CDR3 size: 15 residues. The V gene's germline CDR1 is LNHDA and CDR2 SQIVND (reference sequence).

The CDR3 coding sequence is TGTGCCAGCAGCTCGGGACTAGATCTGGAGACCCAGTACTTC. Its translation is CASSSGLDLETQYF. The J gene is TRBJ2-5, the V gene TRBV7-9; 8 bases are shared with TRBD2. The V segment lost 4 bases and the J segment 5 bases; nucleotides outside the gene matches: 6. Germline CDR1 and CDR2: SEHNR and FQNEAQ (reference sequence). CDR3 length equals 14 residues.

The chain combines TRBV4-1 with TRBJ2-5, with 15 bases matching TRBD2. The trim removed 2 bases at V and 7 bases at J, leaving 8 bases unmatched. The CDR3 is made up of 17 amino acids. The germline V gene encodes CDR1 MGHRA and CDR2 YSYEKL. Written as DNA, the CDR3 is TGCGCCAGCAGCCAACTCGGACTAGCGGGGGGGCTGACGACCCAGTACTTC. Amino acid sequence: CASSQLGLAGGLTTQYF.

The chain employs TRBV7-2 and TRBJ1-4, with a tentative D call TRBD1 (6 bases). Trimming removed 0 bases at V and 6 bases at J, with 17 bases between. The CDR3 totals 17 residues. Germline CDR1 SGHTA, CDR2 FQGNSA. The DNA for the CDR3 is TGTGCCAGCAGCTTAGCTTTCGGGGAGAAGGGGGATGAAAAACTGTTTTTT. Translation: CASSLAFGEKGDEKLFF. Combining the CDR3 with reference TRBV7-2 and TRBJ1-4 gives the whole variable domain GAGVSQSPSNKVTEKGKDVELRCDPISGHTALYWYRQSLGQGLEFLIYFQGNSAPDKSGLPSDRFSAERTGGSVSTLTIQRTQQEDSAVYLCASSLAFGEKGDEKLFFGSGTQLSVL.

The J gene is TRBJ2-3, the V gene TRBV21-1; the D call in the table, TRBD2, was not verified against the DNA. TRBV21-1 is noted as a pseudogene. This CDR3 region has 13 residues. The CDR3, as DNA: TGTGCCAGCAGCTGGGACTCGGGGGGGTGGCAGTATTTT. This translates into CASSWDSGGWQYF.

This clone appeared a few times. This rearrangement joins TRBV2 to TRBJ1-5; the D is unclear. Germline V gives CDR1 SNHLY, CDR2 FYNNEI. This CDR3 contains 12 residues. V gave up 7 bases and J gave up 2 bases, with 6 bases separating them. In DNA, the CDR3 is TGTGCCAGCACCGGGGGCAATCAGCCCCAGCATTTT. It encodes CASTGGNQPQHF.

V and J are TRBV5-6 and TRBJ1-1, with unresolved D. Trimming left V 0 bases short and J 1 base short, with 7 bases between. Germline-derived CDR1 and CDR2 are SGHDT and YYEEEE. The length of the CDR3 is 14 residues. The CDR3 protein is CASSLATKNTEAFF. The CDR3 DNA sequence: TGTGCCAGCAGCTTGGCGACCAAGAACACTGAAGCTTTCTTT.

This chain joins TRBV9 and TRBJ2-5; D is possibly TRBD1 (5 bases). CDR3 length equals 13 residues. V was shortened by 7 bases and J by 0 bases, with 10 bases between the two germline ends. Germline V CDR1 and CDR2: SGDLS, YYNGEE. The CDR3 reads CASSPGYQETQYF. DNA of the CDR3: TGTGCCAGCTCCCCAGGGTACCAAGAGACCCAGTACTTC.

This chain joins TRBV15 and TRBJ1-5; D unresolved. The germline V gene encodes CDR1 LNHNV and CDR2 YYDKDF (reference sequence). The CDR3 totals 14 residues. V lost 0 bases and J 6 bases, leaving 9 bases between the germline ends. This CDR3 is CATSRDRGGQPQHF. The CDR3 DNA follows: TGTGCCACCAGCAGAGACCGGGGTGGTCAGCCCCAGCATTTT.

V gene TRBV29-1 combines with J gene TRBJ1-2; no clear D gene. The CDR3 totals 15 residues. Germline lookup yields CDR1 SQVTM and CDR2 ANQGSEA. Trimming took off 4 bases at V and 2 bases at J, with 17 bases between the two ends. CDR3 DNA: TGCAGCGTTGCCGACGCAAGGATCGCGAACTATGGCTACACCTTC. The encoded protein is CSVADARIANYGYTF.

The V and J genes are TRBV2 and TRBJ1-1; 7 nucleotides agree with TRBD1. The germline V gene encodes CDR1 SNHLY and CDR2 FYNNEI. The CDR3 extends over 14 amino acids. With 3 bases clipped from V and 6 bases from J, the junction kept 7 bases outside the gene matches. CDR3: CASSEGQIMAEAFF. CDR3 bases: TGTGCCAGCAGTGAGGGACAGATAATGGCTGAAGCTTTCTTT.

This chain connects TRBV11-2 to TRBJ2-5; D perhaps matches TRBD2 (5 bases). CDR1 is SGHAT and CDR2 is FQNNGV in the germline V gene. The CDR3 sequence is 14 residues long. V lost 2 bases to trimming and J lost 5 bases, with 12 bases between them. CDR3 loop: CASSLSGIWETQYF. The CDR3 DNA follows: TGTGCCAGCAGCTTATCGGGGATCTGGGAGACCCAGTACTTC.

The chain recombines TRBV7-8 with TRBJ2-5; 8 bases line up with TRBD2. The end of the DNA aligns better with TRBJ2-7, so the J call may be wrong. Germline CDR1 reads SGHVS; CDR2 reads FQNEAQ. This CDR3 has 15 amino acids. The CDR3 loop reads CASSLGAGDPYEQYF. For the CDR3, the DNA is TGTGCCAGCAGCTTAGGAGCGGGGGACCCCTACGAGCAGTACTTC.

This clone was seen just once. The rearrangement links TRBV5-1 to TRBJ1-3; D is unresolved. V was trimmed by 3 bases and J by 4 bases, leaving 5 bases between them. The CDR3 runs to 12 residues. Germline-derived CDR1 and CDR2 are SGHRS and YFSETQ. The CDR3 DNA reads TGCGCCAGCAGCTCCGACGGAAACACCATATATTTT. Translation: CASSSDGNTIYF.

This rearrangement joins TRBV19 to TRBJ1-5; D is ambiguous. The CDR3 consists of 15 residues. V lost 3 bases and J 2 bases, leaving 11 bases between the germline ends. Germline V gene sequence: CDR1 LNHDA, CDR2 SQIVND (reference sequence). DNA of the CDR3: TGTGCCAGTAGTATGGTTGGAGCGGGCAATCAGCCCCAGCATTTT. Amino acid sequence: CASSMVGAGNQPQHF.

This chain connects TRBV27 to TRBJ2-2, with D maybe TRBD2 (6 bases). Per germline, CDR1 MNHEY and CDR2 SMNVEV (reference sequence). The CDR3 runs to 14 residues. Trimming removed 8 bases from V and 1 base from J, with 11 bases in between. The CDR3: CASRRGLNTGELFF. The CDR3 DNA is TGTGCCAGCCGCCGGGGGTTGAACACCGGGGAGCTGTTTTTT.

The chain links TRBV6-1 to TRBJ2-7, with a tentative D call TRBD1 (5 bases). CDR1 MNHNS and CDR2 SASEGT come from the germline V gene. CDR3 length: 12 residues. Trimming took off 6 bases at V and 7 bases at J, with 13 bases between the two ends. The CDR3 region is CASRGAWLEQYF. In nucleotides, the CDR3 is TGTGCCAGCAGAGGGGCCTGGTTGGAGCAGTACTTC.

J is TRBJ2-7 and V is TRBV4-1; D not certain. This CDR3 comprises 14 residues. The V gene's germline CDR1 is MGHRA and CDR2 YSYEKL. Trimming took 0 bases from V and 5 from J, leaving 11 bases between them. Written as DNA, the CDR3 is TGCGCCAGCAGCCAAGAAAAGACCTGGAACGAGCAGTACTTC. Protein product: CASSQEKTWNEQYF.

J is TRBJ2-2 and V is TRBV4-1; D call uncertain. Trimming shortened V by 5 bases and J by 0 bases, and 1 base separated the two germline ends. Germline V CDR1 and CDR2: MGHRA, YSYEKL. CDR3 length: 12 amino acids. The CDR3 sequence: CASSSNTGELFF. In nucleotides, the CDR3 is TGCGCCAGCAGCTCGAACACCGGGGAGCTGTTTTTT.

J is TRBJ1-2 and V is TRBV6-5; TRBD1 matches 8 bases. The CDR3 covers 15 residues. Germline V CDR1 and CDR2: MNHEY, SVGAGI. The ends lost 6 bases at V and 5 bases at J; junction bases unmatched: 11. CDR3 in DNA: TGTGCCAGCAGCCCCGGGGGGACAGGCCTATATGGCTACACCTTC. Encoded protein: CASSPGGTGLYGYTF.